This T cell receptor beta chain was sequenced during a study of blood T cell repertoires in COVID-19. Clones were sequenced by immunoSEQ multiplex PCR, and TCRdb holds only the in-frame ones, with some missing. This sample has tens of thousands of clones, with 75% to 90% found just once. CDR3 length: 16 residues. The J segment lost 8 bases and the V segment lost 5 bases, leaving 13 bases of the junction unmatched. CDR1 SNHLY and CDR2 FYNNEI come from the germline V gene. This clone has more than one count but fewer than ten. This clonotype originated in a woman older than 75 with acute or convalescent COVID-19. V gene TRBV2 combines with J gene TRBJ1-4, with 8 bases fitting TRBD1. Specimen: peripheral blood. The CDR3 DNA reads as TGTGCCAGCAGTTCTCTACGGACAGGGCAGAAAGAAAAACTGTTTTTT. Amino acids: CASSSLRTGQKEKLFF.